The present T cell receptor beta chain was sequenced within a study of tumour-infiltrating T cells in Burkitt lymphoma. V was clipped by 6 bases and J by 5 bases, with 14 bases between them. CDR3 length: 14 amino acids. Germline V lookup: CDR1 SEHNR, CDR2 FQNEAQ (reference sequence). Assay: immunoSEQ multiplex PCR; the TCRdb copy retains only in-frame clones and omits some. Of thousands of clones in the sample, more than 75% were seen once. The rearrangement joins TRBV7-9 to TRBJ1-5, with D hard to call. The clonotype comes from a human donor with Burkitt lymphoma. Sequenced: tumor tissue. The CDR3 region has the DNA TGTGCCAGCAGAGCCTTGGAGGGAGATCAGCCCCAGCATTTT. Its translation: CASRALEGDQPQHF.